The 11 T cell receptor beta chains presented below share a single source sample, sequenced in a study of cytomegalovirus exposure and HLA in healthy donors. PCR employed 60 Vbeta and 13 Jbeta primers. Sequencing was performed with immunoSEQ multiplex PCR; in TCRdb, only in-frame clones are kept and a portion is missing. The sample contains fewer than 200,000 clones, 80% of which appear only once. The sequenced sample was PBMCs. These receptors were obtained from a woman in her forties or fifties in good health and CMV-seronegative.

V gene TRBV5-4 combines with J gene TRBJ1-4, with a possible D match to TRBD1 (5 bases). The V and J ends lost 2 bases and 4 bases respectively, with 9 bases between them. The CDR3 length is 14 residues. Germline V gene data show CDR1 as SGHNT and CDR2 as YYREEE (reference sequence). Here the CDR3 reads CASSFGGGNEKLFF. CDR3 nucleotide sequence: TGTGCCAGCAGCTTCGGGGGGGGTAATGAAAAACTGTTTTTT.

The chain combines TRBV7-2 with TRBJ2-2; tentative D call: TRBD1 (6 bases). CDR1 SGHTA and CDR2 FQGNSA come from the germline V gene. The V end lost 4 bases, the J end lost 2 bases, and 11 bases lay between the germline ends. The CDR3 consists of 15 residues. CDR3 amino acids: CASSWNRVNTGELFF. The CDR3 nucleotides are TGTGCCAGCAGCTGGAACAGGGTTAACACCGGGGAGCTGTTTTTT.

The CDR3, as DNA: TGTGCCAGCAGCTTACTGCAGGCTGAGCAGTTCTTC. Amino acids: CASSLLQAEQFF. The J gene is TRBJ2-1, the V gene TRBV7-2; D is uncertain. The CDR3 has 12 residues. Trimming pared 2 bases from V and 9 bases from J, leaving 8 bases between. Looked up from germline, CDR1 is SGHTA and CDR2 is FQGNSA. Supplemented by reference TRBV7-2 and TRBJ2-1, the full variable domain reads GAGVSQSPSNKVTEKGKDVELRCDPISGHTALYWYRQSLGQGLEFLIYFQGNSAPDKSGLPSDRFSAERTGGSVSTLTIQRTQQEDSAVYLCASSLLQAEQFFGPGTRLTVL.

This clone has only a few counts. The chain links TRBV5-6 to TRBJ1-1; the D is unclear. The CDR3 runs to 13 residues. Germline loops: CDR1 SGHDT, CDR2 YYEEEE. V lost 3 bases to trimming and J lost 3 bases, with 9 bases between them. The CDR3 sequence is CASSYGEYTEAFF. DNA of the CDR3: TGTGCCAGCAGCTATGGAGAGTACACTGAAGCTTTCTTT.

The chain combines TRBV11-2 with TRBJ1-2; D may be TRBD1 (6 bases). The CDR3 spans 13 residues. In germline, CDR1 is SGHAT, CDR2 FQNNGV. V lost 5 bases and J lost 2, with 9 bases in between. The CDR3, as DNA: TGTGCCAGCAGCAACAGGGCGAACTATGGCTACACCTTC. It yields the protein CASSNRANYGYTF. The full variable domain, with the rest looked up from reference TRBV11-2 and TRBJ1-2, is EAGVAQSPRYKIIEKRQSVAFWCNPISGHATLYWYQQILGQGPKLLIQFQNNGVVDDSQLPKDRFSAERLKGVDSTLKIQPAKLEDSAVYLCASSNRANYGYTFGSGTRLTVV.

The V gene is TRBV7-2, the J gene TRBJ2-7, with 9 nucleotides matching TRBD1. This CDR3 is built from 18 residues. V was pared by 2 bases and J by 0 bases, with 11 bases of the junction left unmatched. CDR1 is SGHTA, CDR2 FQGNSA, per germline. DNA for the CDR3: TGTGCCAGCAGCTTACCCCGGACAGGGGTCACCTTCTCCTACGAGCAGTACTTC. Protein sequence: CASSLPRTGVTFSYEQYF.

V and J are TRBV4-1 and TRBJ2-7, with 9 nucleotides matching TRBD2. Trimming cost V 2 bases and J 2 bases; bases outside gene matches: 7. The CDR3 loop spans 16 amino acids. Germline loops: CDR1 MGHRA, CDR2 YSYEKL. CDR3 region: CASSQPLAGLTYEQYF. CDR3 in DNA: TGCGCCAGCAGCCAACCTCTAGCGGGGTTGACCTACGAGCAGTACTTC.

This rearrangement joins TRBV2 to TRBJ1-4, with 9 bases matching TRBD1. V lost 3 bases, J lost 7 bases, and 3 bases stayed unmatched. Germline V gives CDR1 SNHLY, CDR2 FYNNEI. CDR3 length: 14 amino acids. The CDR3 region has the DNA TGTGCCAGCAGTGACAACAGGGGGCGTGAAAAACTGTTTTTT. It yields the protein CASSDNRGREKLFF.

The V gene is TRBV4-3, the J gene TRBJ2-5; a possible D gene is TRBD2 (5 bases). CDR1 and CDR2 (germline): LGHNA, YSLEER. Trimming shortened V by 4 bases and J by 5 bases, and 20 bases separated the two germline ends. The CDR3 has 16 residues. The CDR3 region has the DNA TGCGCCAGCAGCCCCGGTCTAGCTGGTGGCAAGGAGACCCAGTACTTC. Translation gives CASSPGLAGGKETQYF.

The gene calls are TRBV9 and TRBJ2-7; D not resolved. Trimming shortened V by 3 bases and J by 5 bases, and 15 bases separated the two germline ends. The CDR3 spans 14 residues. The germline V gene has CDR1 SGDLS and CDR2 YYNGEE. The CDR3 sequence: CASSAPAGTHEQYF. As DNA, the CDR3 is TGTGCCAGCAGCGCCCCAGCAGGTACCCACGAGCAGTACTTC.

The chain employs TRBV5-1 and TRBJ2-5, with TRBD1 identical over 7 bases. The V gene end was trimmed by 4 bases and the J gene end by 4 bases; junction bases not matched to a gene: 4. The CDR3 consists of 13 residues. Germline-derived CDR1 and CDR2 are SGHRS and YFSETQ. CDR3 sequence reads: CASSTYRGETQYF. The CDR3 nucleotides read TGCGCCAGCAGCACCTACAGGGGAGAGACCCAGTACTTC.